This TCR beta chain was retrieved from a study of T-cell reconstitution after alpha-beta-depleted transplantation in children (dated by TCRdb to 2015 to 2016). In the study overall: T-cell immune reconstitution after TCRalphabeta/CD19-depleted allogeneic hematopoietic cell transplantation in children was quantitatively tracked in the study by means of TCR repertoire profiling. Results the study describes overall, beyond this receptor: In some patients, the high TCRbeta diversity seen at day 60 was put down to recipient T cells and intrathymic progenitors that had survived conditioning. Apparently early alphabetaT-cell count recovery about two months after transplant reportedly relied on only several hundred rapidly expanded clones derived from non-depleted graft cells. Hyperexpanded clone frequencies declined over subsequent months; after one year, T-cell counts and TCRbeta diversity were mostly attributed to newly produced T cells.

To prepare the library, PCR was applied. Sequencing was carried out with an Illumina HiSeq 2500. To normalize quantification of the TCRbeta repertoire, the TCR libraries were built with molecular barcoding that relied on unique molecular identifiers. The raw public reads went through TCRdb reprocessing: fastp at Q25, MiXCR clone calling, in-frame beta chains kept. Merged by CDR3 protein, the rows form single entries marked with the most common genes and DNA. The sample table shows 900,000 or so distinct CDR3 sequences, and under 20% are seen once. About 4.6% of the sample lies in the top ten. A few counts support this clonotype. Its antigen has not been determined. The sample holds no much larger clone one base away, and base qualities are not on file. Deletion took 6 bases off V and 6 bases off J, with a span of 11 bases between the germline ends. CDR3 length: 13 amino acids, cysteine to phenylalanine. The only DNA kept is the CDR3, 39 bases in frame from the first base.

Interpreted using the paper, the treatment or condition label stands for: allogeneic hematopoietic cell transplantation with graft depleted of TCRalphabeta T cells and CD19 B cells. The children who served as transplant recipients had been given grafts of TCRalphabeta/CD19-depleted allogeneic hematopoietic cells. The chain is made from TRBV12-3 or TRBV12-4 and TRBJ2-2, with no D gene named confidently. The specimen comprised PBMCs, mostly from graft donor cells, sampled 360 days after TCRalphabeta/CD19-depleted stem cell transplant. The receptor was derived from a male patient aged 10-17 years who had a stem cell transplant for acute lymphoblastic leukemia, so the T cells may come from the graft donor. In nucleotide form, the sequence is TGTGCCAGCAGCACCACATCATCCGGGGAGCTGTTTTTT. This codes for CASSTTSSGELFF.